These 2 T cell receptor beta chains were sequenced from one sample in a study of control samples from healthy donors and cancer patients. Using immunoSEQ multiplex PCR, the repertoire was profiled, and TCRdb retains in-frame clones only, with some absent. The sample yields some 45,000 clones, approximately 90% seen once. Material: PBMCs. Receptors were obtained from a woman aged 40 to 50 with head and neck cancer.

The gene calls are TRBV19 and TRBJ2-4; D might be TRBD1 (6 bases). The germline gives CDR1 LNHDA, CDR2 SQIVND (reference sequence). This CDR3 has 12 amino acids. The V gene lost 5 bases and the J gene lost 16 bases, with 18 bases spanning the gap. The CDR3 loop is CASSGTGSPAYF. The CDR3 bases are TGTGCCAGTAGTGGAACAGGGAGTCCTGCATACTTC.

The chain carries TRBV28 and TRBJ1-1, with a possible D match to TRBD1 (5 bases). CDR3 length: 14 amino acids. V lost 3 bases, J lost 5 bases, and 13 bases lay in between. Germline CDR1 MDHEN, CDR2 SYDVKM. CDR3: CASSFTGGRTEAFF. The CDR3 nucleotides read TGTGCCAGCAGTTTTACAGGAGGAAGAACTGAAGCTTTCTTT.